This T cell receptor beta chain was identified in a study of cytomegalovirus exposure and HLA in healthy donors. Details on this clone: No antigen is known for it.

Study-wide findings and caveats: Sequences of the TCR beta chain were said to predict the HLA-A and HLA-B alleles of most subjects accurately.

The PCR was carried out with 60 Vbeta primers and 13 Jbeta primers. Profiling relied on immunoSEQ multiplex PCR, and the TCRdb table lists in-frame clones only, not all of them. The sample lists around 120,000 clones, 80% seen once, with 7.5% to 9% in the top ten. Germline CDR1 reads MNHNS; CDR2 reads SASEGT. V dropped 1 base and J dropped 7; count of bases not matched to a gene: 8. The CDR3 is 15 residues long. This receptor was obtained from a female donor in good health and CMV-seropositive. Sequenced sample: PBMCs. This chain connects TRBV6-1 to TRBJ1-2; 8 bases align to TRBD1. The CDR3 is CASSEDWTGSRGYTF. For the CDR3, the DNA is TGTGCCAGCAGTGAAGACTGGACAGGGAGTCGTGGCTACACCTTC.